A single sample is the source of the 32 T cell receptor beta chains below, sequenced in a study of OX40 agonist ivuxolimab in advanced cancers. Sequencing used immunoSEQ multiplex PCR; TCRdb keeps in-frame clones, though not all of them. The table lists approximately 80,000 clones, over 80% of them singletons. This specimen consisted of CD4+ or CD8+ T cells sorted from blood, obtained in a trial of the OX40 agonist ivuxolimab. These receptors were obtained from an adult with an advanced solid tumor such as melanoma, head and neck, liver or kidney cancer.

This CDR3 reads CATSQGSSYEQYF. CDR3 bases: TGTGCCACATCCCAGGGCAGCTCCTACGAGCAGTACTTC. The chain carries TRBV28 and TRBJ2-5; a possible D gene is TRBD1 (5 bases). The J call may not be correct, given that the DNA end is closer to TRBJ2-7. Germline CDR1 reads MDHEN; CDR2 reads SYDVKM. The CDR3 has 13 residues.

This clone was recorded only once. This sequence joins TRBV2 and TRBJ2-7; TRBD2 is a possible D gene (5 bases). Germline V gives CDR1 SNHLY, CDR2 FYNNEI. V lost 6 bases and J lost 6, with 15 bases in between. The CDR3 is made up of 13 amino acids. This CDR3 reads CASSREGLLEQYF. CDR3 bases: TGTGCCAGCAGCCGAGAGGGATTGCTCGAGCAGTACTTC.

The V and J genes are TRBV11-2 and TRBJ2-7; 12 bases map to TRBD1. CDR3 length equals 15 residues. V shed 5 bases and J 7 bases; nucleotides not matched to a gene: 9. CDR1 and CDR2 from the germline V gene are SGHAT and FQNNGV. CDR3: CASSLRGQGAGEQYF. DNA of the CDR3: TGTGCCAGCAGCCTTAGGGGACAGGGGGCGGGGGAGCAGTACTTC.

This chain links TRBV5-4 with TRBJ2-5, with D possibly TRBD2 on 7 matching bases. The germline V gene has CDR1 SGHNT and CDR2 YYREEE (reference sequence). This CDR3 comprises 15 residues. Between the trimmed V and J ends, which lost 1 base and 4 bases, there was a span of 14 bases. The CDR3 region has the DNA TGTGCCAGCAGCTTGCCCGGGGGGCGCAGAGAGACCCAGTACTTC. Encoded protein: CASSLPGGRRETQYF.

The CDR3 loop reads CASGGRVYNQPQHF. The CDR3 DNA follows: TGTGCCAGCGGGGGCCGGGTCTACAATCAGCCCCAGCATTTT. The chain links TRBV27 to TRBJ1-5; maybe TRBD1 (6 bases). The V end lost 8 bases, the J end lost 3 bases, and 14 bases lay between the germline ends. Looked up from germline, CDR1 is MNHEY and CDR2 is SMNVEV (reference sequence). The CDR3 spans 14 residues.

CDR3 sequence: CASLGRTGVHEQYF. DNA for the CDR3: TGTGCCAGCCTCGGTCGGACAGGGGTCCACGAGCAGTACTTC. The J gene is TRBJ2-7, the V gene TRBV6-1, with 9 bases that match TRBD1. In germline, CDR1 is MNHNS, CDR2 SASEGT. Trimming removed 8 bases from V and 5 bases from J; junction bases left unmatched: 10. There are 14 residues in the CDR3.

The V and J genes are TRBV9 and TRBJ2-5, with D maybe TRBD2 (6 bases). Trimming removed 0 bases at V and 2 bases at J, with 11 bases between. Germline V gives CDR1 SGDLS, CDR2 YYNGEE. This CDR3 is built from 15 residues. CDR3 loop: CASSVGIADQETQYF. DNA of the CDR3: TGTGCCAGCAGCGTAGGGATAGCGGATCAAGAGACCCAGTACTTC.

V is TRBV19 and J is TRBJ1-5; D gene unclear. The CDR3 covers 16 residues. Germline assignment: CDR1 LNHDA and CDR2 SQIVND (reference sequence). Deletions cut 7 bases from V and 0 bases from J, with 16 bases between. In nucleotides, the CDR3 is TGTGCCAGTACCCGATCGGATTCTAATAGCAATCAGCCCCAGCATTTT. Residues: CASTRSDSNSNQPQHF.

This chain uses TRBV19 with TRBJ2-7; 8 nucleotides match TRBD1. The CDR3 runs to 14 residues. In germline, CDR1 is LNHDA, CDR2 SQIVND (reference sequence). V trimming: 1 base; J trimming: 4 bases; junction bases outside the gene matches: 3. CDR3 in DNA: TGTGCCAGTAGTATAGGCAGGGGGCCTTACGAGCAGTACTTC. It yields the protein CASSIGRGPYEQYF. Looking up the rest from reference TRBV19 and TRBJ2-7 gives the full variable domain: DGGITQSPKYLFRKEGQNVTLSCEQNLNHDAMYWYRQDPGQGLRLIYYSQIVNDFQKGDIAEGYSVSREKKESFPLTVTSAQKNPTAFYLCASSIGRGPYEQYFGPGTRLTVT.

The genes are TRBV7-8 and TRBJ2-3; D gene unclear. This CDR3 has 15 amino acids. Germline loops: CDR1 SGHVS, CDR2 FQNEAQ. V dropped 3 bases and J dropped 0 bases, with 10 bases sitting between them. In nucleotides, the CDR3 is TGTGCCAGCAGCTTCGGCTGGCTAAGCACAGATACGCAGTATTTT. As protein: CASSFGWLSTDTQYF.

This chain connects TRBV29-1 to TRBJ2-7; 11 bases align to TRBD2. The germline gives CDR1 SQVTM, CDR2 ANQGSEA. The length of the CDR3 is 15 residues. V shed 3 bases, J shed 2 bases, and the junction held 6 bases outside the gene matches. The CDR3: CSVERGTSGTYEQYF. CDR3 nucleotides: TGCAGCGTTGAGCGCGGGACTAGCGGAACCTACGAGCAGTACTTC.

This sequence joins TRBV6-6 and TRBJ2-7; 10 positions match TRBD1. CDR3 size: 14 residues. CDR1 and CDR2 (germline): MNHNY, SVGAGI (reference sequence). The ends lost 7 bases at V and 3 bases at J; junction bases unmatched: 6. CDR3 in amino acids: CASKRTGGNYEQYF. DNA of the CDR3: TGTGCCAGCAAAAGGACAGGGGGGAACTACGAGCAGTACTTC.

The chain recombines TRBV28 with TRBJ2-7; D uncertain. Trimming stripped 2 bases from V and 3 bases from J, with 8 bases between. Germline values: CDR1 MDHEN, CDR2 SYDVKM. This CDR3 has 13 residues. CDR3 residues: CASSLRHLYEQYF. The CDR3, as DNA: TGTGCCAGCAGTTTAAGGCATCTCTACGAGCAGTACTTC.

The chain recombines TRBV29-1 with TRBJ2-7, with a tentative D call TRBD2 (6 bases). The length of the CDR3 is 12 residues. Germline V gene data show CDR1 as SQVTM and CDR2 as ANQGSEA. V lost 7 bases and J lost 6, with 16 bases in between. The CDR3 DNA follows: TGCAGCGCCTCGGGGGATGGGGTCGAGCAGTACTTC. Translation: CSASGDGVEQYF.

This chain uses TRBV4-2 with TRBJ2-7; 7 nucleotides line up with TRBD2. J lost 2 bases, V lost 1 base, and 2 bases had no gene match. The CDR3 runs 14 residues. Looked up from germline, CDR1 is LGHNA and CDR2 is YNFKEQ. The DNA for the CDR3 is TGTGCCAGCAGCCAAGGACGGGGGGCCTACGAGCAGTACTTC. It specifies CASSQGRGAYEQYF.

The chain has TRBV7-9 and TRBJ1-4; 9 bases fit TRBD1. CDR1 and CDR2 (germline): SEHNR, FQNEAQ (reference sequence). The V and J ends lost 5 bases and 0 bases, in that order; junction bases with no gene match: 10. The CDR3 consists of 18 residues. CDR3 sequence (DNA): TGTGCCAGCAGCGGGGGGACAGGGTGGGGCTCAACTAATGAAAAACTGTTTTTT. Protein product: CASSGGTGWGSTNEKLFF. Looking up the rest from reference TRBV7-9 and TRBJ1-4 gives the full variable domain: DTGVSQNPRHKITKRGQNVTFRCDPISEHNRLYWYRQTLGQGPEFLTYFQNEAQLEKSRLLSDRFSAERPKGSFSTLEIQRTEQGDSAMYLCASSGGTGWGSTNEKLFFGSGTQLSVL.

The V call is TRBV7-2, the J call TRBJ1-2, with D possibly TRBD1 on 5 matching bases. Germline V CDR1 and CDR2: SGHTA, FQGNSA. CDR3 size: 13 residues. V lost 4 bases to trimming and J lost 5 bases, with 11 bases between them. This CDR3 is CASSSRDGYGYTF. The CDR3 coding sequence is TGTGCCAGCAGCTCTCGGGACGGTTATGGCTACACCTTC.

In its sample, this clone was seen once. This sequence joins TRBV11-3 and TRBJ1-1; 11 bases map to TRBD1. Unmatched junction bases numbered 2, after V lost 4 bases and J lost 4 bases. CDR1 and CDR2 from the germline V gene are SGHNT and YENEEA. The CDR3 length is 14 residues. CDR3 sequence (DNA): TGTGCCAGCAGCTACGGACAGGGGGCCACTGAAGCTTTCTTT. As protein: CASSYGQGATEAFF. The full variable domain, completed using reference TRBV11-3 and TRBJ1-1, is EAGVVQSPRYKIIEKKQPVAFWCNPISGHNTLYWYLQNLGQGPELLIRYENEEAVDDSQLPKDRFSAERLKGVDSTLKIQPAELGDSAVYLCASSYGQGATEAFFGQGTRLTVV.

The genes are TRBV5-1 and TRBJ2-1; 7 nucleotides line up with TRBD2. Per germline, CDR1 SGHRS and CDR2 YFSETQ. The ends lost 0 bases at V and 7 bases at J; junction bases unmatched: 10. The CDR3 runs 16 residues. The chain's CDR3 is CASSLGSSGVGNEQFF. The CDR3 DNA reads as TGCGCCAGCAGCTTGGGGTCGAGCGGGGTCGGTAATGAGCAGTTCTTC. The complete variable domain, with remaining parts taken from reference TRBV5-1 and TRBJ2-1, reads KAGVTQTPRYLIKTRGQQVTLSCSPISGHRSVSWYQQTPGQGLQFLFEYFSETQRNKGNFPGRFSGRQFSNSRSEMNVSTLELGDSALYLCASSLGSSGVGNEQFFGPGTRLTVL.

CDR3 sequence: CASSLGMGGGSSGYEQYF. Here the CDR3 DNA reads TGCGCCAGCAGCTTGGGGATGGGAGGGGGCAGCTCGGGCTACGAGCAGTACTTC. The chain joins TRBV5-1 to TRBJ2-7, with D perhaps being TRBD1 or TRBD2 (7 bases each). CDR3 length: 18 amino acids. CDR1 and CDR2 (germline): SGHRS, YFSETQ. V was clipped by 0 bases and J by 3 bases, with 22 bases between them.

The genes are TRBV9 and TRBJ2-2, with TRBD1 identical over 7 bases. Germline values: CDR1 SGDLS, CDR2 YYNGEE. The CDR3 is made up of 15 amino acids. V trimming: 3 bases; J trimming: 6 bases; junction bases outside the gene matches: 8. The CDR3 region is CASSGYFQGAGELFF. In DNA, the CDR3 is TGTGCCAGCAGCGGCTATTTTCAGGGGGCCGGGGAGCTGTTTTTT.

The J gene is TRBJ2-3, the V gene TRBV7-9; tentatively, D is TRBD1 (6 bases). V lost 1 base and J lost 1, with 9 bases in between. CDR1 SEHNR and CDR2 FQNEAQ come from the germline V gene (reference sequence). The CDR3 totals 15 residues. The CDR3 spells CASSLGTGRTDTQYF. The CDR3 bases are TGTGCCAGCAGCTTAGGTACAGGGCGCACAGATACGCAGTATTTT.

This rearrangement joins TRBV7-3 to TRBJ2-1; tentative D call: TRBD1 (5 bases). Trimming took off 5 bases at V and 8 bases at J, with 10 bases between the two ends. The CDR3 has 12 residues. From germline, CDR1 is SGHTA and CDR2 FQGTGA. The CDR3 loop reads CASSAPRDEQFF. CDR3 DNA sequence: TGTGCCAGCAGCGCCCCCAGGGATGAGCAGTTCTTC.

The CDR3: CATTRELNQPQHF. The DNA of the CDR3 is TGTGCCACCACCAGGGAACTTAATCAGCCCCAGCATTTT. The V gene is TRBV6-1, the J gene TRBJ1-5, with D possibly matching TRBD1 (5 bases). Between the trimmed V and J ends, which lost 10 bases and 4 bases, there was a span of 14 bases. CDR3 length: 13 residues. Germline loops: CDR1 MNHNS, CDR2 SASEGT.

This sequence joins TRBV7-2 and TRBJ2-3; 14 bases map to TRBD2. V gave up 5 bases and J gave up 2 bases; unmatched junction bases: 3. Germline V gives CDR1 SGHTA, CDR2 FQGNSA. There are 16 residues in the CDR3. In nucleotides, the CDR3 is TGTGCCAGCAGCCGACTAGCGGGGGGGAACACAGATACGCAGTATTTT. This codes for CASSRLAGGNTDTQYF.

This clone has only a few counts. The rearrangement uses TRBV19 and TRBJ1-3; D may be TRBD1 (5 bases). The CDR3 extends over 17 amino acids. Germline V gives CDR1 LNHDA, CDR2 SQIVND (reference sequence). The germline V and J ends were trimmed by 3 bases and 4 bases, with 19 bases remaining between them. The CDR3 bases are TGTGCCAGTAGTATGATCCCCCCTTGGGGGAGCGGAAACACCATATATTTT. Translating it yields CASSMIPPWGSGNTIYF.

The rearrangement links TRBV18 to TRBJ1-2; weak D call: TRBD1 (6 bases). In germline, CDR1 is KGHSH, CDR2 LQKENI. V lost 3 bases and J 6 bases, leaving 17 bases between the germline ends. The CDR3 extends over 15 amino acids. This chain's CDR3 is CASSPQEGGKDGYTF. In nucleotides, the CDR3 is TGTGCCAGCTCACCCCAAGAGGGGGGCAAGGATGGCTACACCTTC. The full variable domain, rest sourced from reference TRBV18 and TRBJ1-2, is NAGVMQNPRHLVRRRGQEARLRCSPMKGHSHVYWYRQLPEEGLKFMVYLQKENIIDESGMPKERFSAEFPKEGPSILRIQQVVRGDSAAYFCASSPQEGGKDGYTFGSGTRLTVV.

As to this clone: Other nucleotide sequences from this sample produce the same CDR3. The rearrangement uses TRBV28 and TRBJ2-7; no clear D. V was pared by 2 bases and J by 6 bases, with 8 bases between. CDR3 length: 12 amino acids. Per the germline V gene, CDR1 is MDHEN and CDR2 is SYDVKM. The CDR3 reads CASSLVPGEQYF. CDR3 sequence (DNA): TGTGCCAGCAGTTTAGTGCCGGGCGAGCAGTACTTC.

The chain has TRBV5-4 and TRBJ2-7, with D perhaps TRBD2 (6 bases). Per germline, CDR1 SGHNT and CDR2 YYREEE (reference sequence). The CDR3 contains 14 residues. With 0 bases removed from V and 2 bases from J, the gap between germline ends came to 9 bases. In DNA form, the CDR3 reads TGTGCCAGCAGCTTGGGACTAGAGCCCTACGAGCAGTACTTC. Amino acid sequence: CASSLGLEPYEQYF.

The V and J genes are TRBV7-2 and TRBJ2-5; 7 bases line up with TRBD1. Germline V gene sequence: CDR1 SGHTA, CDR2 FQGNSA. V shed 2 bases and J 9 bases; nucleotides not matched to a gene: 6. The CDR3 is 13 residues long. Written as DNA, the CDR3 is TGTGCCAGCAGCTTACTCAGCCAGGGGGCCCAGTACTTC. Residues: CASSLLSQGAQYF.

This sequence joins TRBV6-5 and TRBJ2-3; 13 bases are a match to TRBD2. Germline CDR1 MNHEY, CDR2 SVGAGI. The CDR3 runs 14 residues. V was clipped by 5 bases and J by 5 bases; unmatched bases: 1. CDR3 coding DNA: TGTGCCAGCAGTCGGACTAGCGGGAGAGATACGCAGTATTTT. It codes for CASSRTSGRDTQYF.

The rearrangement links TRBV21-1 to TRBJ1-1. TRBV21-1 is given as a pseudogene. The CDR3 has 14 amino acids. This CDR3 reads CASSKPAGDTEAFF. The DNA for the CDR3 is TGTGCCAGCAGCAAACCCGCGGGGGACACTGAAGCTTTCTTT.